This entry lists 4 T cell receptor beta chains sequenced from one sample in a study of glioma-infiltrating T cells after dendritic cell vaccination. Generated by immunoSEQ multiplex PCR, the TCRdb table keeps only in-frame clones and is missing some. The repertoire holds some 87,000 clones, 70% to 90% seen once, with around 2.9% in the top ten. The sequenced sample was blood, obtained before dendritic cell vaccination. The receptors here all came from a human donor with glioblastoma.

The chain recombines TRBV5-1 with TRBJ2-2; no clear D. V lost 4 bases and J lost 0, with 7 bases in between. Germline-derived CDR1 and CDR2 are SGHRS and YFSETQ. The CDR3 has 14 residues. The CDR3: CASSDSPNTGELFF. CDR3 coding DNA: TGCGCCAGCAGCGATAGCCCGAACACCGGGGAGCTGTTTTTT.

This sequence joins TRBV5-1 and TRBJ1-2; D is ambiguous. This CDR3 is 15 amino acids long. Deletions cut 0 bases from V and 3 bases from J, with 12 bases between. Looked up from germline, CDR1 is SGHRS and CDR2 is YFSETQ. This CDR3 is CASSLGWGGDYGYTF. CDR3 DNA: TGCGCCAGCAGCTTGGGTTGGGGAGGTGACTATGGCTACACCTTC.

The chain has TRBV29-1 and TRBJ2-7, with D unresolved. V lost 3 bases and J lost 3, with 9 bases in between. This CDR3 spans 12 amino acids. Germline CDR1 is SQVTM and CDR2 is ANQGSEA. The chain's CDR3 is CSVDLPGYEQYF. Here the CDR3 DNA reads TGCAGCGTTGATCTTCCGGGCTACGAGCAGTACTTC.

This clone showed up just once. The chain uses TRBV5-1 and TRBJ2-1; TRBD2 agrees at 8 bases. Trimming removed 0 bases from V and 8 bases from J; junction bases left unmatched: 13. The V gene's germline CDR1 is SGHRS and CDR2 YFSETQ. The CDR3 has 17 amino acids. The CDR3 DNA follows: TGCGCCAGCAGCTTGGCCCAAGCCGGGACTAGTTTGGATGAGCAGTTCTTC. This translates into CASSLAQAGTSLDEQFF.